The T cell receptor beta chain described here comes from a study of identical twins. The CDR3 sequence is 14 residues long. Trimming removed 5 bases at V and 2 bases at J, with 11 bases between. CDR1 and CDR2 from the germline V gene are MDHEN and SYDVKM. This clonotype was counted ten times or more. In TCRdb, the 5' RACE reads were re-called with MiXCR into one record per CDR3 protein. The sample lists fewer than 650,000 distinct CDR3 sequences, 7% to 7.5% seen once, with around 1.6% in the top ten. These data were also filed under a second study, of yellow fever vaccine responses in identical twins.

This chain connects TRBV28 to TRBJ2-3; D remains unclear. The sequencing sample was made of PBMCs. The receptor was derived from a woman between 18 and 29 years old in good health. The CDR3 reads CASSPLILTDTQYF. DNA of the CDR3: TGTGCCAGCAGTCCCCTGATACTCACAGATACGCAGTATTTT.